The 30 T cell receptor beta chains below all came from one sample that was sequenced in a study of CD8+ T cells in alopecia areata. Extraction of RNA preceded its reverse transcription into cDNA, which served as the sequencing template. TCRdb's copy holds only in-frame clones and misses some; the assay was immunoSEQ multiplex PCR. This table has 200,000 to 250,000 clones, 56% appearing once. Input material: CD8+ T cells sorted from blood. These receptors were taken from a human donor in good health.

This clone turned up a few times. This sample includes further DNA sequences coding for the same CDR3. The gene calls are TRBV29-1 and TRBJ1-1; no reliable D call. CDR3 length: 11 residues. Germline CDR1 reads SQVTM; CDR2 reads ANQGSEA. V dropped 0 bases and J dropped 1 base, with 0 bases sitting between them. The CDR3, as DNA: TGCAGCGTTGAAGAGAACACTGAAGCTTTCTTT. Its protein is CSVEENTEAFF. The complete variable domain, with remaining parts taken from reference TRBV29-1 and TRBJ1-1, reads SAVISQKPSRDICQRGTSLTIQCQVDSQVTMMFWYRQQPGQSLTLIATANQGSEATYESGFVIDKFPISRPNLTFSTLTVSNMSPEDSSIYLCSVEENTEAFFGQGTRLTVV.

This clone was seen only a few times. The chain combines TRBV27 with TRBJ1-2; possible D gene TRBD1, 5 bases. CDR1 and CDR2 from the germline V gene are MNHEY and SMNVEV (reference sequence). The CDR3 spans 15 residues. Trimming shortened V by 0 bases and J by 2 bases, and 10 bases separated the two germline ends. CDR3 nucleotide sequence: TGTGCCAGCAGTTTATCGATTGGGGGAAACTATGGCTACACCTTC. Translated: CASSLSIGGNYGYTF.

CDR3 sequence: CASSNPDHQETQYF. As DNA, the CDR3 is TGTGCCAGCTCAAACCCGGACCACCAAGAGACCCAGTACTTC. The chain joins TRBV5-4 to TRBJ2-5; D is unresolved. V was cut by 7 bases and J by 0 bases, with 13 bases left in between. Germline CDR1 and CDR2: SGHNT and YYREEE (reference sequence). The CDR3 loop spans 14 amino acids. Variable domain in full (rest from reference TRBV5-4 and TRBJ2-5): ETGVTQSPTHLIKTRGQQVTLRCSSQSGHNTVSWYQQALGQGPQFIFQYYREEENGRGNFPPRFSGLQFPNYSSELNVNALELDDSALYLCASSNPDHQETQYFGPGTRLLVL.

The V gene is TRBV29-1, the J gene TRBJ2-1; perhaps TRBD1 as D (6 bases). This CDR3 contains 12 residues. V was cut by 6 bases and J by 5 bases, with 11 bases left in between. Germline CDR1 is SQVTM and CDR2 is ANQGSEA. The CDR3 here is CSVTGTHNEQFF. The CDR3 coding sequence is TGCAGCGTGACCGGGACACACAATGAGCAGTTCTTC.

This sequence joins TRBV6-6 and TRBJ1-5; TRBD1 is a possible D gene (6 bases). The germline V gene encodes CDR1 MNHNY and CDR2 SVGAGI (reference sequence). V was cut by 4 bases and J by 6 bases, with 10 bases left in between. CDR3 size: 13 residues. CDR3 nucleotides: TGTGCCAGCAGTTCAGGGGTCGGTCAGCCCCAGCATTTT. It codes for CASSSGVGQPQHF.

The chain uses TRBV5-6 and TRBJ2-1; D is unclear. From germline, CDR1 is SGHDT and CDR2 YYEEEE. The length of the CDR3 is 11 residues. Trimming left V 3 bases short and J 7 bases short, with 5 bases between. For the CDR3, the DNA is TGTGCCAGCAGCTCTGAAAATGAGCAGTTCTTC. Encoded protein: CASSSENEQFF.

The V gene is TRBV4-1, the J gene TRBJ2-5; 13 nucleotides line up with TRBD2. There are 16 residues in the CDR3. Trimming at V came to 3 bases and at J to 5 bases, leaving 6 bases not matched to a gene. Looked up from germline, CDR1 is MGHRA and CDR2 is YSYEKL. CDR3 sequence reads: CASSQTLAGGLETQYF. The CDR3 region has the DNA TGCGCCAGCAGCCAGACACTAGCGGGGGGGCTTGAGACCCAGTACTTC.

This clone was seen a few times. The chain combines TRBV7-9 with TRBJ1-2; 11 bases align to TRBD1. This CDR3 contains 15 residues. The germline gives CDR1 SEHNR, CDR2 FQNEAQ (reference sequence). Germline trimming cut 5 bases from V and 4 bases from J; bases unmatched to any gene: 6. CDR3 bases: TGTGCCAGCAGCCCCGGGACAGGGGGTGTCTATGGCTACACCTTC. Translated: CASSPGTGGVYGYTF.

This clone appeared once. The CDR3: CASSEALRARPKNIQYF. The CDR3 DNA is TGTGCCAGCAGTGAAGCCCTCAGGGCTCGACCCAAAAACATTCAGTACTTC. J is TRBJ2-4 and V is TRBV6-1, with D possibly matching TRBD1 (5 bases). The CDR3 extends over 17 amino acids. Germline V lookup: CDR1 MNHNS, CDR2 SASEGT. The V end was cut by 0 bases, the J end by 2 bases, with 14 bases between.

This chain uses TRBV7-9 with TRBJ2-7, with no clear D. The CDR3 sequence is 14 residues long. V was cut by 1 base and J by 3 bases, with 10 bases left in between. Germline loops: CDR1 SEHNR, CDR2 FQNEAQ (reference sequence). CDR3 nucleotide sequence: TGTGCCAGCAGCTTAGATGGGTCGAACTACGAGCAGTACTTC. Its translation: CASSLDGSNYEQYF.

In this sample, this clone turned up a few times. J is TRBJ2-7 and V is TRBV15; D could derive from TRBD1 or TRBD2 (5 bases each). The V gene lost 11 bases and the J gene lost 4 bases, with 15 bases spanning the gap. The germline V gene encodes CDR1 LNHNV and CDR2 YYDKDF (reference sequence). The CDR3 extends over 12 amino acids. CDR3 amino acids: CASSGLGYEQYF. The CDR3 region has the DNA TGTGCCTCGTCGGGGCTGGGTTACGAGCAGTACTTC.

V usage is TRBV7-9 and J usage is TRBJ2-5; TRBD2 might be the D (5 bases). The CDR3 spans 13 residues. The V and J ends lost 1 base and 5 bases respectively, with 8 bases between them. Germline assignment: CDR1 SEHNR and CDR2 FQNEAQ (reference sequence). This chain's CDR3 is CASSLELDETQYF. DNA of the CDR3: TGTGCCAGCAGCTTAGAACTAGATGAGACCCAGTACTTC.

This rearrangement joins TRBV29-1 to TRBJ1-2, with D tentatively TRBD1 (5 bases). This CDR3 region has 11 residues. The V gene's germline CDR1 is SQVTM and CDR2 ANQGSEA. V was trimmed by 7 bases and J by 12 bases, leaving 18 bases between them. CDR3 in DNA: TGCAGCGCCGCGGGGCGGGGGGAAAACACCTTC. Amino acids: CSAAGRGENTF.

The V gene is TRBV29-1, the J gene TRBJ2-5; no clear D. Germline V gene lookup returns CDR1 SQVTM and CDR2 ANQGSEA. Trimming took off 1 base at V and 5 bases at J, with 11 bases between the two ends. The CDR3 is made up of 13 amino acids. The CDR3: CSVEGARDETQYF. The CDR3 nucleotides are TGCAGCGTTGAAGGGGCCAGAGATGAGACCCAGTACTTC.

The chain uses TRBV6-6 and TRBJ2-5; TRBD1 is a possible D gene (6 bases). V lost 2 bases and J 0 bases, leaving 13 bases between the germline ends. CDR1 and CDR2 (germline): MNHNY, SVGAGI (reference sequence). CDR3 length: 16 residues. The CDR3 is CASSYEPGAYQETQYF. The CDR3 DNA follows: TGTGCCAGCAGTTACGAACCAGGGGCCTACCAAGAGACCCAGTACTTC.

The chain joins TRBV14 to TRBJ2-7, with D maybe TRBD2 (5 bases). The germline CDR1 and CDR2 sequences are SGHDN and FVKESK. The CDR3 is 14 amino acids. The V gene lost 4 bases and the J gene lost 3 bases, with 13 bases spanning the gap. The CDR3 nucleotides read TGTGCCAGCAGCCGGTACACCGCGGGCTACGAGCAGTACTTC. The encoded protein is CASSRYTAGYEQYF.

V and J are TRBV25-1 and TRBJ2-1, with D perhaps assigned TRBD1 or TRBD2 (5 bases each). This CDR3 comprises 13 residues. Trimming took 4 bases from V and 10 from J, leaving 14 bases between them. Germline lookup yields CDR1 MGHDK and CDR2 SYGVNS. The CDR3 nucleotides read TGTGCCAGCAGTGGGGACGTGGACGTGGAGCAGTTCTTC. Translating it yields CASSGDVDVEQFF.

The chain uses TRBV2 and TRBJ2-7; 10 nucleotides align to TRBD2. CDR3 length: 16 residues. Unmatched junction bases numbered 5, after V lost 0 bases and J lost 3 bases. Per the germline V gene, CDR1 is SNHLY and CDR2 is FYNNEI. CDR3 sequence reads: CASSEALSGGDYEQYF. CDR3 DNA sequence: TGTGCCAGCAGTGAAGCGCTGAGCGGGGGGGACTACGAGCAGTACTTC.

This chain joins TRBV2 and TRBJ2-4; D is tentatively TRBD1 or TRBD2 (5 bases each). V shed 1 base and J shed 8 bases, with 18 bases lying between them. Germline assignment: CDR1 SNHLY and CDR2 FYNNEI. The CDR3 contains 16 residues. The chain's CDR3 is CASSEGWPEGRDIQYF. The CDR3 nucleotides read TGTGCCAGCAGTGAAGGGTGGCCCGAGGGGAGAGACATTCAGTACTTC. Full variable domain (rest looked up from reference TRBV2 and TRBJ2-4): EPEVTQTPSHQVTQMGQEVILRCVPISNHLYFYWYRQILGQKVEFLVSFYNNEISEKSEIFDDQFSVERPDGSNFTLKIRSTKLEDSAMYFCASSEGWPEGRDIQYFGAGTRLSVL.

CDR3 region: CSVDDGTNTEAFF. The CDR3 DNA reads TGCAGCGTTGACGACGGGACGAACACTGAAGCTTTCTTT. The chain employs TRBV29-1 and TRBJ1-1; D is possibly TRBD1 (5 bases). Germline V lookup: CDR1 SQVTM, CDR2 ANQGSEA. The CDR3 has 13 residues. V dropped 3 bases and J dropped 1 base, with 9 bases sitting between them.

The chain employs TRBV6-4 and TRBJ2-7; TRBD1 agrees at 9 bases. This CDR3 contains 16 residues. The germline V gene has CDR1 MRHNA and CDR2 SNTAGT. Germline trimming cut 2 bases from V and 6 bases from J; bases unmatched to any gene: 11. CDR3 bases: TGTGCCAGCAGTGACCCTCCGGGACAGGGACCGGGCGAGCAGTACTTC. Amino acids: CASSDPPGQGPGEQYF.

CDR3 DNA sequence: TGCGCCAGCAGCCTAGGGGGCCTGGGAAATGAGCAGTTCTTC. Protein product: CASSLGGLGNEQFF. The J gene is TRBJ2-1, the V gene TRBV4-1; 7 bases align to TRBD1. This CDR3 contains 14 residues. Trimming at V came to 4 bases and at J to 7 bases, leaving 7 bases not matched to a gene. Germline CDR1 MGHRA, CDR2 YSYEKL.

The chain carries TRBV4-1 and TRBJ2-3; no definite D call. This CDR3 comprises 15 residues. The V gene's germline CDR1 is MGHRA and CDR2 YSYEKL. V was shortened by 0 bases and J by 5 bases, with 12 bases between the two germline ends. In DNA form, the CDR3 reads TGCGCCAGCAGCCAAGATCAGTCGTTGGGAGATACGCAGTATTTT. Amino acid sequence: CASSQDQSLGDTQYF.

This sequence joins TRBV10-3 and TRBJ2-3; D unresolved. V was pared by 7 bases and J by 1 base, with 12 bases between. Germline V CDR1 and CDR2: ENHRY, SYGVKD. This CDR3 contains 14 residues. The CDR3 protein is CAIMKAIGTDTQYF. The DNA for the CDR3 is TGTGCCATCATGAAGGCTATAGGCACAGATACGCAGTATTTT.

This chain links TRBV7-9 with TRBJ1-1; no reliable D call. This CDR3 spans 13 amino acids. Trimming took off 6 bases at V and 1 base at J, with 9 bases between the two ends. Per the germline V gene, CDR1 is SEHNR and CDR2 is FQNEAQ (reference sequence). CDR3 nucleotide sequence: TGTGCCAGCAGGATAAGCGCGAACACTGAAGCTTTCTTT. Its translation: CASRISANTEAFF.

J is TRBJ1-4 and V is TRBV29-1; D perhaps matches TRBD1 (5 bases). CDR1 and CDR2 (germline): SQVTM, ANQGSEA. The germline V and J ends were trimmed by 3 bases and 11 bases, with 10 bases remaining between them. The CDR3 is made up of 11 amino acids. CDR3 sequence: CSVEGEGKLFF. Written as DNA, the CDR3 is TGCAGCGTTGAGGGGGAGGGGAAACTGTTTTTT.

This clone was seen once. The J gene is TRBJ2-3, the V gene TRBV27; TRBD2 is a possible D gene (6 bases). CDR3 length equals 14 residues. The germline V gene has CDR1 MNHEY and CDR2 SMNVEV (reference sequence). V was cut by 4 bases and J by 8 bases, with 16 bases left in between. This chain's CDR3 is CASSSGGASATQYF. The CDR3 nucleotides are TGTGCCAGCAGTTCGGGTGGGGCTAGCGCTACGCAGTATTTT.

This clone is a singleton in its sample. V usage is TRBV2 and J usage is TRBJ2-7; no definite D call. The V gene lost 6 bases and the J gene lost 2 bases, with 20 bases spanning the gap. CDR3 length equals 16 residues. Germline CDR1 is SNHLY and CDR2 is FYNNEI. The CDR3 loop reads CASRTSYGFSAYEQYF. DNA of the CDR3: TGTGCCAGCAGGACCTCTTACGGGTTTTCAGCCTACGAGCAGTACTTC.

J is TRBJ1-2 and V is TRBV4-1; 11 positions agree with TRBD1. Germline V lookup: CDR1 MGHRA, CDR2 YSYEKL. The CDR3 has 15 amino acids. With 9 bases clipped from V and 8 bases from J, the junction kept 14 bases outside the gene matches. The chain's CDR3 is CARKRRTGGRGGYTF. The CDR3 nucleotides read TGCGCCAGGAAGAGGCGGACAGGGGGCCGAGGCGGCTACACCTTC.

This clone was detected a few times. This chain links TRBV7-3 with TRBJ2-1; D is possibly TRBD1 or TRBD2 (5 bases each). The CDR3 loop spans 14 amino acids. The germline CDR1 and CDR2 sequences are SGHTA and FQGTGA. Trimming took off 5 bases at V and 5 bases at J, with 13 bases between the two ends. The CDR3 here is CASSTRDEHNEQFF. The DNA of the CDR3 is TGTGCCAGCAGCACCCGGGACGAACACAATGAGCAGTTCTTC. The whole variable domain, filled in from reference TRBV7-3 and TRBJ2-1, reads GAGVSQTPSNKVTEKGKYVELRCDPISGHTALYWYRQSLGQGPEFLIYFQGTGAADDSGLPNDRFFAVRPEGSVSTLKIQRTERGDSAVYLCASSTRDEHNEQFFGPGTRLTVL.